What follows are 13 T cell receptor beta chains derived from one specimen sequenced in a study of shared clonotypes between healthy human individuals. Naive CD8 populations comprised CD45RO-negative cells positively selected for CCR7, excluding terminally differentiated effector memory CD45RA+ cells. The table came from immunoSEQ multiplex PCR; TCRdb's copy has only in-frame clones and leaves some out. The sample records roughly 850,000 clones, about 97% being singletons. Sequencing was carried out using naive CD8+ T cells sorted from blood. The receptors stem from a man aged 25-45 years in good health.

A note on this clone: Other DNA sequences of this sample code for an identical CDR3. V and J are TRBV5-4 and TRBJ2-2; D is ambiguous. CDR3 size: 12 residues. Germline V gene data show CDR1 as SGHNT and CDR2 as YYREEE (reference sequence). Trimming pared 4 bases from V and 3 bases from J, leaving 4 bases between. CDR3 nucleotide sequence: TGTGCCAGCAGCCCAGACACCGGGGAGCTGTTTTTT. Encoded protein: CASSPDTGELFF.

The chain combines TRBV27 with TRBJ2-3, with TRBD1 matching over 9 bases. The CDR3 runs to 15 residues. Germline V gene data show CDR1 as MNHEY and CDR2 as SMNVEV (reference sequence). The J segment lost 1 base and the V segment lost 3 bases, leaving 2 bases of the junction unmatched. The CDR3 protein is CASSFRTGGTDTQYF. The DNA for the CDR3 is TGTGCCAGCAGTTTCCGGACAGGGGGCACAGATACGCAGTATTTT.

This clone was found once. The chain employs TRBV4-1 and TRBJ1-5; possibly TRBD1 for D (6 bases). Germline-derived CDR1 and CDR2 are MGHRA and YSYEKL. The CDR3 runs to 16 residues. V lost 1 base to trimming and J lost 3 bases, with 13 bases between them. This CDR3 reads CASSQVFTGNNQPQHF. The CDR3 bases are TGCGCCAGCAGCCAAGTGTTTACAGGGAACAATCAGCCCCAGCATTTT.

V gene TRBV7-3 combines with J gene TRBJ2-1, with unresolved D. This CDR3 has 15 residues. Germline CDR1 and CDR2: SGHTA and FQGTGA. V was trimmed by 1 base and J by 1 base, leaving 8 bases between them. CDR3 in DNA: TGTGCCAGCAGCTTAATGCCAGATTCCTACAATGAGCAGTTCTTC. Translation gives CASSLMPDSYNEQFF.

J is TRBJ2-7 and V is TRBV29-1, with D unclear. CDR3 size: 12 residues. The V and J ends lost 4 bases and 0 bases respectively, with 7 bases between them. CDR1 SQVTM and CDR2 ANQGSEA come from the germline V gene. The CDR3 DNA reads as TGCAGCGTTGTATCACACTCCTACGAGCAGTACTTC. This sequence encodes CSVVSHSYEQYF.

Note on this clone: The same CDR3 also results from other DNA sequences found in this sample. The CDR3: CASSWGLAGYEQYF. The CDR3 DNA reads as TGTGCCAGCAGCTGGGGACTAGCTGGCTACGAGCAGTACTTC. The rearrangement links TRBV28 to TRBJ2-7; 9 positions agree with TRBD2. CDR3 length equals 14 residues. The trim removed 6 bases at V and 3 bases at J, leaving 6 bases unmatched. Germline-derived CDR1 and CDR2 are MDHEN and SYDVKM.

The chain links TRBV5-1 to TRBJ1-5; no clear D. Germline-derived CDR1 and CDR2 are SGHRS and YFSETQ. V was cut by 2 bases and J by 2 bases, with 5 bases left in between. The CDR3 sequence is 13 residues long. CDR3: CASSFLGNQPQHF. In nucleotides, the CDR3 is TGCGCCAGCAGCTTTCTAGGCAATCAGCCCCAGCATTTT.

This chain connects TRBV4-3 to TRBJ2-3, with D uncertain. The CDR3 sequence is 15 residues long. Trimming took off 0 bases at V and 5 bases at J, with 12 bases between the two ends. Per germline, CDR1 LGHNA and CDR2 YSLEER. The CDR3 here is CASSQDGDRGDTQYF. In DNA, the CDR3 is TGCGCCAGCAGCCAAGACGGTGACCGCGGAGATACGCAGTATTTT.

The CDR3 reads CASSLLTSPLPPGANVLTF. The CDR3 nucleotides are TGTGCCAGCAGCTTGTTGACCTCCCCCTTACCCCCTGGGGCCAACGTCCTGACTTTC. The V call is TRBV5-5, the J call TRBJ2-6; D ambiguous. The germline CDR1 and CDR2 sequences are SGHKS and YYEKEE (reference sequence). The CDR3 contains 19 residues. V was trimmed by 1 base and J by 2 bases, leaving 19 bases between them.

Here the CDR3 reads CASSPYGTGGTGELFF. DNA for the CDR3: TGCGCCAGCAGCCCCTACGGGACAGGGGGCACCGGGGAGCTGTTTTTT. The genes are TRBV4-1 and TRBJ2-2; 11 nucleotides agree with TRBD1. CDR3 length: 16 residues. CDR1 is MGHRA, CDR2 YSYEKL, per germline. The ends lost 4 bases at V and 4 bases at J; junction bases unmatched: 5.

V gene TRBV5-1 combines with J gene TRBJ2-1; D is unresolved. This CDR3 spans 16 amino acids. Germline V gives CDR1 SGHRS, CDR2 YFSETQ. V lost 4 bases and J 0 bases, leaving 14 bases between the germline ends. The CDR3 DNA sequence: TGCGCCAGCAGCCAAGACCACTACGACTCCTACAATGAGCAGTTCTTC. Its translation: CASSQDHYDSYNEQFF.

This clone was found once. CDR3 DNA: TGTGCCAGCAGCTTAGCGGGGACAGAAAATCAGCCCCAGCATTTT. This codes for CASSLAGTENQPQHF. V is TRBV7-9 and J is TRBJ1-5; 7 positions agree with TRBD1. The germline gives CDR1 SEHNR, CDR2 FQNEAQ (reference sequence). The trim removed 0 bases at V and 4 bases at J, leaving 3 bases unmatched. The length of the CDR3 is 15 residues.

CDR3 nucleotide sequence: TGTGCCAGCAGCGCAGGTATGGAGCAGTACTTC. This gives the protein CASSAGMEQYF. V gene TRBV9 combines with J gene TRBJ2-7; D remains ambiguous. V lost 3 bases and J lost 7, with 8 bases in between. The length of the CDR3 is 11 residues. Looked up from germline, CDR1 is SGDLS and CDR2 is YYNGEE.